These T cell receptor beta chains were read from a single sample in a study of T-cell reconstitution after alpha-beta-depleted transplantation in children. One entry per CDR3 protein results from TCRdb running MiXCR on the PCR reads. The sample holds around 450,000 distinct CDR3 sequences, around 15% seen once. This specimen consisted of PBMCs, mostly from graft donor cells, obtained 360 days after TCRalphabeta/CD19-depleted stem cell transplant. These receptors were taken from a boy in the first two years of life who had a stem cell transplant for Wiskott-Aldrich syndrome, so the T cells may come from the graft donor. Both conserved end residues are part of each CDR3. Each record gives: J gene, V gene, D gene, clone size, CDR3 protein, CDR3 DNA. D genes are given only for firm matches. The size field is filled for only some rows; it gives once, few, many or a size class.

TRBJ2-7 | TRBV20-1 | TRBD1 | NA | CSARTRDRARTYEQYF | TGCAGTGCTAGAACCCGGGACAGGGCTAGGACCTACGAGCAGTACTTC
TRBJ2-5 | TRBV7-9 | NA | NA | CASSPPTGSETQYF | TGTGCCAGCAGCCCACCTACAGGGTCGGAGACCCAGTACTTC
TRBJ2-3 | TRBV12-3/TRBV12-4 | TRBD2 | once | CASRGLALRADTQYF | TGTGCCAGCAGAGGACTAGCCTTGAGGGCAGATACGCAGTATTTT
TRBJ2-1 | TRBV28 | TRBD2 | few | CASSPPSGSSYNEQFF | TGTGCCAGCAGTCCGCCGAGCGGGAGCTCCTACAATGAGCAGTTCTTC
TRBJ2-5 | TRBV5-1 | NA | NA | CASSLESLQETQYF | TGCGCCAGCAGCTTGGAATCTCTCCAAGAGACCCAGTACTTC
TRBJ2-7 | TRBV5-1 | NA | few | CASSPIGGPPYEQYF | TGCGCCAGCAGCCCCATCGGGGGTCCCCCCTACGAGCAGTACTTC
TRBJ2-7 | TRBV5-4 | TRBD2 | many | CASSPTGTSVYEQYF | TGTGCCAGCAGCCCCACCGGGACTAGCGTCTACGAGCAGTACTTC
TRBJ1-1 | TRBV29-1 | NA | few | CSVGAGPLNTEAFF | TGCAGCGTTGGGGCAGGGCCCTTGAACACTGAAGCTTTCTTT
TRBJ2-2 | TRBV20-1 | NA | NA | CSARPQGIGELFF | TGCAGTGCTAGACCACAGGGAATCGGGGAGCTGTTTTTT
TRBJ2-5 | TRBV4-3 | TRBD1 | few | CASSQDGRGPEETQYF | TGCGCCAGCAGCCAAGATGGCAGGGGGCCGGAAGAGACCCAGTACTTC
TRBJ2-5 | TRBV12-3/TRBV12-4 | NA | NA | CASSPGYPDGQYF | TGTGCCAGCAGCCCGGGCTATCCCGATGGCCAGTACTTC
TRBJ2-3 | TRBV20-1 | NA | once | CSAKPLGTDTQYF | TGCAGTGCAAAGCCCCTAGGCACAGATACGCAGTATTTT
TRBJ2-7 | TRBV5-1 | NA | NA | CASSSPPRNERSYEQYF | TGCGCCAGCAGCTCCCCCCCCAGGAATGAAAGATCCTACGAGCAGTACTTC
TRBJ1-2 | TRBV30 | NA | NA | CAWIPPGLGYGYTF | TGTGCCTGGATCCCCCCGGGGCTAGGCTATGGCTACACCTTC
TRBJ2-7 | TRBV12-3/TRBV12-4 | NA | few | CASSSRTDPYEQYF | TGTGCCAGCAGTTCTCGGACGGACCCCTACGAGCAGTACTTC
TRBJ2-3 | TRBV24-1 | NA | NA | CATSDLGGPSTDTQYF | TGTGCCACCAGTGATTTGGGCGGACCTTCCACAGATACGCAGTATTTT
TRBJ2-1 | TRBV5-1 | NA | NA | CASRSLGGRVVNEQFF | TGCGCCAGCAGAAGTCTTGGGGGGCGTGTTGTCAATGAGCAGTTCTTC
TRBJ2-5 | TRBV12-3/TRBV12-4 | NA | few | CASSVRDETQYF | TGTGCCAGCAGCGTGCGGGATGAGACCCAGTACTTC
TRBJ1-4 | TRBV20-1 | NA | NA | CSASFRRATNEKLFF | TGCAGTGCTAGTTTTAGACGGGCAACTAATGAAAAACTGTTTTTT
TRBJ1-5 | TRBV12-3/TRBV12-4 | NA | few | CASSFVGTQPQHF | TGTGCCAGCAGTTTCGTGGGGACCCAGCCCCAGCATTTT
TRBJ2-7 | TRBV20-1 | NA | NA | CSAEVAAYEQYF | TGCAGTGCAGAGGTAGCGGCCTACGAGCAGTACTTC
TRBJ2-7 | TRBV20-1 | TRBD1 | few | CSARDLQGVPYEQYF | TGCAGTGCTAGAGATTTACAGGGGGTTCCCTACGAGCAGTACTTC
TRBJ2-7 | TRBV12-3/TRBV12-4 | TRBD2 | NA | CASRPTSGRTTYEQYF | TGTGCCAGCAGACCGACTAGCGGGAGGACTACCTACGAGCAGTACTTC
TRBJ2-3 | TRBV25-1 | TRBD2 | few | CASSSASGSTDTQYF | TGTGCCAGCAGTTCGGCTAGCGGGAGCACAGATACGCAGTATTTT
TRBJ2-2 | TRBV3-1 | NA | NA | CASSHKLPTNTGELFF | TGTGCCAGCAGCCATAAGCTCCCTACGAACACCGGGGAGCTGTTTTTT
TRBJ2-2 | TRBV4-1 | NA | NA | CASQRTQLGNTGELFF | TGCGCCAGCCAGAGGACACAGCTCGGGAACACCGGGGAGCTGTTTTTT
TRBJ2-5 | TRBV5-1 | TRBD1 | few | CASSFPGQGGQETQYF | TGCGCCAGCAGCTTTCCGGGACAGGGGGGGCAAGAGACCCAGTACTTC
TRBJ2-7 | TRBV5-5 | NA | few | CASNSPYRAYEQYF | TGTGCCAGCAACTCCCCCTACAGGGCCTACGAGCAGTACTTC
TRBJ2-2 | TRBV5-1 | NA | few | CASRSNGELFF | TGCGCCAGCCGTAGTAATGGGGAGCTGTTTTTT
TRBJ2-6 | TRBV2 | NA | many | CASMGNGANVLTF | TGTGCCAGCATGGGAAATGGGGCCAACGTCCTGACTTTC
TRBJ2-4 | TRBV20-1 | NA | NA | CSARDWERAKNIQYF | TGCAGTGCTAGAGACTGGGAAAGGGCCAAAAACATTCAGTACTTC
TRBJ2-1 | TRBV14 | TRBD2 | NA | CASSQGGLVDFYEQFF | TGTGCCAGCAGCCAAGGGGGACTAGTAGATTTTTATGAGCAGTTCTTC
TRBJ2-1 | TRBV24-1 | NA | NA | CATRPGTSLNEQFF | TGTGCCACCAGACCGGGGACTTCACTCAATGAGCAGTTCTTC
TRBJ2-3 | TRBV6-5 | TRBD2 | NA | CASSYPTSGGWTDTQYF | TGTGCCAGCAGTTACCCTACTAGCGGGGGCTGGACAGATACGCAGTATTTT
TRBJ2-7 | TRBV10-3 | TRBD1 | NA | CAISDPGTGSSYEQYF | TGTGCCATCAGTGACCCCGGGACAGGGAGCTCCTACGAGCAGTACTTC
TRBJ2-7 | TRBV4-3 | NA | NA | CASSQVIGGVYSYEQYF | TGCGCCAGCAGCCAAGTCATCGGAGGAGTGTACTCCTACGAGCAGTACTTC
TRBJ2-7 | TRBV27 | TRBD1 | NA | CASTSRDRGRYEQYF | TGTGCCAGCACCTCCCGGGACAGGGGGCGATACGAGCAGTACTTC
TRBJ2-5 | TRBV2 | TRBD1 | NA | CASKMDRWLRRKSQETQYF | TGTGCCAGCAAGATGGACAGGTGGCTTAGAAGGAAGAGCCAAGAGACCCAGTACTTC
TRBJ1-2 | TRBV20-1 | NA | NA | CSARGQNYGYTF | TGCAGTGCTAGAGGACAGAACTATGGCTACACCTTC
TRBJ2-7 | TRBV20-1 | NA | few | CSAAWDFPYEQYF | TGCAGTGCTGCCTGGGACTTCCCCTACGAGCAGTACTTC
TRBJ1-4 | TRBV5-1 | NA | NA | CASSFTGTNEKLFF | TGCGCCAGCAGCTTTACGGGAACTAATGAAAAACTGTTTTTT
TRBJ2-2 | TRBV20-1 | NA | NA | CSAGTPGELFF | TGCAGTGCTGGGACACCCGGGGAGCTGTTTTTT
TRBJ2-1 | TRBV29-1 | TRBD2 | few | CRADGGRAGDEQFF | TGCAGGGCGGACGGCGGGAGGGCCGGGGATGAGCAGTTCTTC
TRBJ2-5 | TRBV20-1 | TRBD2 | many | CSARTSGRARETQYF | TGCAGTGCTAGAACCAGCGGGAGGGCCAGGGAGACCCAGTACTTC
TRBJ2-7 | TRBV12-3/TRBV12-4 | TRBD2 | NA | CASSRLAGDPEQYF | TGTGCCAGCAGTCGACTAGCGGGAGACCCCGAGCAGTACTTC
TRBJ2-7 | TRBV7-2 | NA | NA | CASSQIWGPYEQYF | TGTGCCAGCAGCCAAATTTGGGGGCCCTACGAGCAGTACTTC
TRBJ2-3 | TRBV15 | NA | few | CATSRERKTDTQYF | TGTGCCACCAGCAGAGAAAGGAAGACAGATACGCAGTATTTT
TRBJ2-2 | TRBV18 | TRBD2 | NA | CASSHGTSGNTGELFF | TGTGCCAGCTCACACGGGACTAGCGGGAACACCGGGGAGCTGTTTTTT
TRBJ1-1 | TRBV18 | NA | many | CASSPSGTQRAFF | TGTGCCAGCTCACCATCAGGGACCCAAAGGGCTTTCTTT
TRBJ1-1 | TRBV20-1 | NA | many | CSASRGVTEAFF | TGCAGTGCTAGTCGGGGGGTGACTGAAGCTTTCTTT
TRBJ2-1 | TRBV12-3/TRBV12-4 | NA | few | CASSGGLVNEQFF | TGTGCCAGCAGTGGGGGTCTAGTGAATGAGCAGTTCTTC
TRBJ2-1 | TRBV12-3/TRBV12-4 | NA | few | CASRAPGKRNEQFF | TGTGCCAGCAGGGCCCCGGGTAAGAGGAATGAGCAGTTCTTC
TRBJ2-3 | TRBV10-3 | TRBD2 | NA | CAISDSLAGGPTDTQYF | TGTGCCATCAGTGACTCCCTAGCGGGAGGGCCCACAGATACGCAGTATTTT
TRBJ2-7 | TRBV7-2 | NA | few | CASSLERQGGQYF | TGTGCCAGCAGCTTAGAAAGGCAGGGAGGGCAGTACTTC
TRBJ2-1 | TRBV5-1 | TRBD2 | few | CASSHTSGIYNEQFF | TGCGCCAGCAGCCATACTAGCGGGATCTACAATGAGCAGTTCTTC
TRBJ2-2 | TRBV10-2 | TRBD2 | NA | CARPAGGNTGELFF | TGCGCCAGGCCAGCGGGAGGGAACACCGGGGAGCTGTTTTTT
TRBJ2-1 | TRBV12-3/TRBV12-4 | NA | NA | CASSKYGGALYNEQFF | TGTGCCAGCAGCAAGTACGGAGGGGCCCTCTACAATGAGCAGTTCTTC
TRBJ1-1 | TRBV5-1 | NA | once | CASSLSRGLGTEAFF | TGCGCCAGCAGCTTGAGCAGGGGATTGGGCACTGAAGCTTTCTTT
TRBJ2-2 | TRBV5-6 | TRBD2 | few | CASSAFGTSGTNTGELFF | TGTGCCAGCAGCGCCTTCGGGACTAGCGGGACAAACACCGGGGAGCTGTTTTTT